These 5 T cell receptor beta chains were sequenced from one sample in a study of cytomegalovirus exposure and HLA in healthy donors. In the PCR, 60 Vbeta and 13 Jbeta primers were used. Profiling relied on immunoSEQ multiplex PCR, and the TCRdb table lists in-frame clones only, not all of them. Of roughly 130,000 clones listed, roughly 83% are singletons. What was sequenced was PBMCs. Receptor source: a female donor in good health and CMV-seronegative.

The CDR3 protein is CASSPGTSGSNEQFF. The DNA for the CDR3 is TGTGCCAGCAGCCCCGGGACTAGCGGATCCAATGAGCAGTTCTTC. V gene TRBV9 combines with J gene TRBJ2-1; TRBD2 aligns across 11 bases. The V gene end was trimmed by 4 bases and the J gene end by 6 bases; junction bases not matched to a gene: 6. CDR1 is SGDLS, CDR2 YYNGEE, per germline. This CDR3 is 15 amino acids long.

The chain is built from TRBV30 and TRBJ1-4; TRBD1 aligns across 7 bases. Germline V gene sequence: CDR1 GTSNPN, CDR2 SVGIG (reference sequence). After removal of 5 bases from V and 8 bases from J, the junction contained 8 bases not matched to a gene. The CDR3 consists of 13 residues. The CDR3 loop reads CAWSQGVLEKLFF. CDR3 nucleotide sequence: TGTGCCTGGTCCCAGGGGGTTCTAGAAAAACTGTTTTTT. The full variable domain, in which reference TRBV30 and TRBJ1-4 provide the parts outside the CDR3, is SQTIHQWPATLVQPVGSPLSLECTVEGTSNPNLYWYRQAAGRGLQLLFYSVGIGQISSEVPQNLSASRPQDRQFILSSKKLLLSDSGFYLCAWSQGVLEKLFFGSGTQLSVL.

This chain joins TRBV9 and TRBJ2-4; D is possibly TRBD2 (5 bases). Trimming took off 3 bases at V and 2 bases at J, with 24 bases between the two ends. Germline V gene data show CDR1 as SGDLS and CDR2 as YYNGEE. This CDR3 has 19 amino acids. CDR3 nucleotides: TGTGCCAGCAGCGGTGGGAGTTGGGGAGACGTGGGGACCAAAAACATTCAGTACTTC. This sequence encodes CASSGGSWGDVGTKNIQYF.

The chain links TRBV10-3 to TRBJ1-5, with D maybe TRBD1 (6 bases). Germline V CDR1 and CDR2: ENHRY, SYGVKD. The ends were cut back, 3 bases at V and 5 bases at J, with 17 bases in the middle. The CDR3 contains 16 residues. CDR3 loop: CAISESSRGGHQPQHF. CDR3 nucleotides: TGTGCCATCAGTGAATCGTCCAGGGGTGGACATCAGCCCCAGCATTTT.

V is TRBV9 and J is TRBJ2-1; 7 bases are shared with TRBD1. V shed 2 bases, J shed 3 bases, and the junction held 2 bases outside the gene matches. The CDR3 has 14 amino acids. CDR1 is SGDLS and CDR2 is YYNGEE in the germline V gene. The CDR3 region has the DNA TGTGCCAGCAGCGTTAACAGGGGCTACAATGAGCAGTTCTTC. Encoded protein: CASSVNRGYNEQFF.